This T cell receptor (beta chain) was profiled in a study of blood T cell repertoires in COVID-19. Across the whole study: The study drew acute and convalescent COVID-19 samples from the United States, Italy and Spain. T cells, B-cell-depleted T cells, or PBMCs supplied cDNA or gDNA.

In germline, CDR1 is MDHEN, CDR2 SYDVKM. This CDR3 has 18 amino acids. Trimming cost V 2 bases and J 9 bases; bases outside gene matches: 12. Each participant's cohort was designated according to participant-reported clinical history. As originally analysed: Reference gene primer amplification in the assay estimated nucleated cell counts. Produced via immunoSEQ multiplex PCR; TCRdb's table is partial and in-frame only. For V, J and clone size, that table is used; D and trimming come from the DNA. The sample yields approximately 300,000 clones, 85% to 90% seen once. The sequencing sample was made of PBMCs or T cells enriched from blood (not recorded which). This clonotype originated in a woman between 18 and 30 years old with acute COVID-19. J is TRBJ2-1 and V is TRBV28; 14 positions agree with TRBD2. The CDR3 bases are TGTGCCAGCAGTTTAACCCCGAGACTAGCGGGAGGGCCGAGTGAGCAGTTCTTC. Encoded protein: CASSLTPRLAGGPSEQFF.